These 22 T cell receptor beta chains originate from one sample sequenced in a study of blood T cell repertoires in COVID-19 (TCRdb year 2020). The library was obtained by the immunoSEQ multiplex PCR assay. TCRdb stores this immuneACCESS table with in-frame sequences only. Part of the clones is absent; in the studies checked, under half of the shortfall reflects unresolved V genes, and no reason is known for the rest. For this sample the table gives roughly 250,000 clones, of which about 87% were detected only once. The ten top clones hold approximately 1.2% of the sample. The sequencing input was PBMCs or T cells enriched from blood (not recorded which). Source of these receptors: a woman between 35 and 50 years old with acute COVID-19.

This chain uses TRBV10-1 with TRBJ2-7; D possibly corresponds to TRBD2 (6 bases). Germline V gives CDR1 WNHNN, CDR2 SYGVQD (reference sequence). This CDR3 comprises 12 residues. Trimming cost V 9 bases and J 4 bases, with 13 bases left between them. CDR3 DNA: TGCGCCAGTGGCCCCGGGGGTTACGAGCAGTACTTC. Amino acids: CASGPGGYEQYF.

This chain connects TRBV27 to TRBJ1-2; tentative D call: TRBD1 (6 bases). Germline V CDR1 and CDR2: MNHEY, SMNVEV (reference sequence). Trimming removed 5 bases from V and 3 bases from J, with 16 bases in between. The CDR3 runs 15 residues. The DNA for the CDR3 is TGTGCCAGCAGTGCAAACAGGGTGCCTCACTATGGCTACACCTTC. It encodes CASSANRVPHYGYTF.

The gene calls are TRBV6-6 and TRBJ2-2; TRBD1 agrees at 8 bases. The V and J ends lost 8 bases and 0 bases, in that order; junction bases with no gene match: 8. The CDR3 is made up of 16 amino acids. Per germline, CDR1 MNHNY and CDR2 SVGAGI (reference sequence). CDR3: CASRSSGQANTGELFF. The CDR3 DNA sequence: TGTGCCAGCCGATCTTCGGGACAGGCGAACACCGGGGAGCTGTTTTTT.

This rearrangement joins TRBV12-3 or TRBV12-4 to TRBJ1-5; 7 nucleotides match TRBD1. V shed 5 bases and J 7 bases; nucleotides not matched to a gene: 5. The CDR3 spans 13 residues. CDR3 loop: CASSRQGWQPQHF. The CDR3 region has the DNA TGTGCCAGCAGTAGACAGGGCTGGCAGCCCCAGCATTTT.

The chain is built from TRBV28 and TRBJ1-2, with 9 bases fitting TRBD1. The germline V gene encodes CDR1 MDHEN and CDR2 SYDVKM. The V and J ends lost 4 bases and 7 bases, in that order; junction bases with no gene match: 10. The CDR3 length is 15 residues. For the CDR3, the DNA is TGTGCCAGCAGTTCGGCGGGACAGGGCGTGTCTGGCTACACCTTC. It codes for CASSSAGQGVSGYTF.

This chain joins TRBV10-3 and TRBJ1-1; perhaps TRBD1 as D (6 bases). From germline, CDR1 is ENHRY and CDR2 SYGVKD. Trimming cost V 3 bases and J 10 bases, with 9 bases left between them. The length of the CDR3 is 11 residues. CDR3 protein: CAISDRGVAFF. As DNA, the CDR3 is TGTGCCATCAGTGACAGGGGAGTAGCTTTCTTT.

CDR3 coding DNA: TGTGCCAGCAGTTTAATAGCGGGATTCGGCAATCAGCCCCAGCATTTT. This translates into CASSLIAGFGNQPQHF. This chain connects TRBV28 to TRBJ1-5; no reliable D call. The V end lost 2 bases, the J end lost 2 bases, and 13 bases lay between the germline ends. This CDR3 is built from 16 residues. The germline CDR1 and CDR2 sequences are MDHEN and SYDVKM.

The chain is built from TRBV6-5 and TRBJ2-5; D gene ambiguous. CDR3 size: 11 residues. In germline, CDR1 is MNHEY, CDR2 SVGAGI. V lost 7 bases to trimming and J lost 5 bases, with 8 bases between them. The CDR3 sequence: CASNLGETQYF. CDR3 nucleotides: TGTGCCAGCAACCTCGGGGAGACCCAGTACTTC.

V gene TRBV6-5 combines with J gene TRBJ1-1, with D unresolved. V lost 0 bases to trimming and J lost 1 base, with 9 bases between them. Germline V lookup: CDR1 MNHEY, CDR2 SVGAGI. This CDR3 region has 15 residues. CDR3 in amino acids: CASSYSILRNTEAFF. The CDR3 DNA reads TGTGCCAGCAGTTACTCGATACTGAGGAACACTGAAGCTTTCTTT.

V is TRBV7-2 and J is TRBJ1-2; 7 positions agree with TRBD1. CDR3 length: 17 amino acids. From germline, CDR1 is SGHTA and CDR2 FQGNSA. The ends lost 0 bases at V and 7 bases at J; junction bases unmatched: 14. This CDR3 reads CASSLAPPMTGSLGYTF. In DNA, the CDR3 is TGTGCCAGCAGCTTAGCCCCTCCCATGACAGGGTCTCTTGGCTACACCTTC.

The rearrangement joins TRBV2 to TRBJ2-7; D is uncertain. The CDR3 is made up of 14 amino acids. V was clipped by 5 bases and J by 4 bases, with 15 bases between them. Germline V lookup: CDR1 SNHLY, CDR2 FYNNEI. CDR3: CASSPRQARYEQYV. Here the CDR3 DNA reads TGTGCCAGCAGTCCCAGACAAGCCCGGTACGAGCAGTACGTC.

This clone was counted a few times. This rearrangement joins TRBV30 to TRBJ1-2; 10 nucleotides line up with TRBD1. Trimming took 3 bases from V and 6 from J; bases not matched to a gene: 19. The CDR3 totals 18 residues. Germline V gene sequence: CDR1 GTSNPN, CDR2 SVGIG (reference sequence). Here the CDR3 reads CAWRDYSGTGVYGNGYTF. The CDR3, as DNA: TGTGCCTGGAGGGATTATTCCGGGACAGGGGTTTATGGGAATGGCTACACCTTC.

V gene TRBV12-3 or TRBV12-4 combines with J gene TRBJ1-5, with D uncertain. This CDR3 has 12 residues. Deletions cut 3 bases from V and 7 bases from J, with 7 bases between. CDR3 residues: CASSLDSQPQHF. The CDR3 DNA follows: TGTGCCAGCAGTTTGGACTCCCAGCCCCAGCATTTT.

This chain joins TRBV6-5 and TRBJ1-3; D remains ambiguous. From germline, CDR1 is MNHEY and CDR2 SVGAGI. The CDR3 is 14 amino acids. Trimming pared 6 bases from V and 9 bases from J, leaving 18 bases between. This CDR3 is CASSQTPVLSTIYF. As DNA, the CDR3 is TGTGCCAGCAGCCAAACCCCGGTCCTTTCCACCATATATTTT.

This clone was seen only once. Here the CDR3 reads CASRGTSGHDFTDTQYF. In DNA, the CDR3 is TGTGCCAGCAGAGGGACTAGCGGCCATGACTTCACAGATACGCAGTATTTT. The chain has TRBV11-2 and TRBJ2-3; 11 bases fit TRBD2. CDR3 length: 17 residues. CDR1 and CDR2 (germline): SGHAT, FQNNGV. The V gene end was trimmed by 6 bases and the J gene end by 2 bases; junction bases not matched to a gene: 10.

The chain links TRBV4-1 to TRBJ1-2; unclear D gene. Per germline, CDR1 MGHRA and CDR2 YSYEKL. The CDR3 extends over 14 amino acids. The V end lost 2 bases, the J end lost 3 bases, and 10 bases lay between the germline ends. CDR3 nucleotide sequence: TGCGCCAGCAGCCAACCCGGGGTCGACTATGGCTACACCTTC. Its translation is CASSQPGVDYGYTF.

The sample holds one count of this clone. The rearrangement links TRBV7-9 to TRBJ1-5; the match to TRBD1 covers 7 bases. V was clipped by 3 bases and J by 0 bases; unmatched bases: 5. The length of the CDR3 is 16 residues. Looked up from germline, CDR1 is SEHNR and CDR2 is FQNEAQ (reference sequence). DNA of the CDR3: TGTGCCAGCAGCTTCTATACAGGGGTTAGCAATCAGCCCCAGCATTTT. Protein: CASSFYTGVSNQPQHF.

The chain employs TRBV5-1 and TRBJ2-3; the match to TRBD1 covers 7 bases. The CDR3 has 14 residues. The junction had 7 bases not matched to a gene; V was cut back by 4 bases and J by 5 bases. Germline values: CDR1 SGHRS, CDR2 YFSETQ. CDR3 bases: TGCGCCAGCAGCCCAAGACAGGGACGAGATACGCAGTATTTT. It translates to CASSPRQGRDTQYF.

V gene TRBV29-1 combines with J gene TRBJ1-2; TRBD1 matches 7 bases. Germline V gives CDR1 SQVTM, CDR2 ANQGSEA. This CDR3 has 13 amino acids. Trimming at V came to 7 bases and at J to 4 bases, leaving 9 bases not matched to a gene. As DNA, the CDR3 is TGCAGCGCCACAGGGGACAGTGGCTATGGCTACACCTTC. It translates to CSATGDSGYGYTF.

The CDR3 here is CASGIRGTVRRRLFF. The CDR3 DNA reads as TGTGCCAGCGGCATTAGAGGGACAGTGCGAAGGAGACTGTTTTTT. The gene calls are TRBV11-2 and TRBJ1-4, with 7 bases that match TRBD1. CDR1 and CDR2 from the germline V gene are SGHAT and FQNNGV. The V segment lost 8 bases and the J segment 13 bases; nucleotides outside the gene matches: 19. CDR3 length: 15 amino acids.

V is TRBV7-9 and J is TRBJ1-4, with no clear D. CDR3 length: 14 residues. The germline V gene encodes CDR1 SEHNR and CDR2 FQNEAQ (reference sequence). V lost 5 bases to trimming and J lost 1 base, with 8 bases between them. The CDR3 is CASSRRETNEKLFF. DNA of the CDR3: TGTGCCAGCAGCCGACGGGAAACTAATGAAAAACTGTTTTTT.

The V call is TRBV27, the J call TRBJ1-1; D remains unclear. The CDR3 sequence is 16 residues long. V lost 7 bases to trimming and J lost 1 base, with 19 bases between them. The germline V gene encodes CDR1 MNHEY and CDR2 SMNVEV (reference sequence). The CDR3 sequence is CASTLNRGSWNTEAFF. For the CDR3, the DNA is TGTGCCAGCACCCTTAACAGAGGGAGCTGGAACACTGAAGCTTTCTTT.